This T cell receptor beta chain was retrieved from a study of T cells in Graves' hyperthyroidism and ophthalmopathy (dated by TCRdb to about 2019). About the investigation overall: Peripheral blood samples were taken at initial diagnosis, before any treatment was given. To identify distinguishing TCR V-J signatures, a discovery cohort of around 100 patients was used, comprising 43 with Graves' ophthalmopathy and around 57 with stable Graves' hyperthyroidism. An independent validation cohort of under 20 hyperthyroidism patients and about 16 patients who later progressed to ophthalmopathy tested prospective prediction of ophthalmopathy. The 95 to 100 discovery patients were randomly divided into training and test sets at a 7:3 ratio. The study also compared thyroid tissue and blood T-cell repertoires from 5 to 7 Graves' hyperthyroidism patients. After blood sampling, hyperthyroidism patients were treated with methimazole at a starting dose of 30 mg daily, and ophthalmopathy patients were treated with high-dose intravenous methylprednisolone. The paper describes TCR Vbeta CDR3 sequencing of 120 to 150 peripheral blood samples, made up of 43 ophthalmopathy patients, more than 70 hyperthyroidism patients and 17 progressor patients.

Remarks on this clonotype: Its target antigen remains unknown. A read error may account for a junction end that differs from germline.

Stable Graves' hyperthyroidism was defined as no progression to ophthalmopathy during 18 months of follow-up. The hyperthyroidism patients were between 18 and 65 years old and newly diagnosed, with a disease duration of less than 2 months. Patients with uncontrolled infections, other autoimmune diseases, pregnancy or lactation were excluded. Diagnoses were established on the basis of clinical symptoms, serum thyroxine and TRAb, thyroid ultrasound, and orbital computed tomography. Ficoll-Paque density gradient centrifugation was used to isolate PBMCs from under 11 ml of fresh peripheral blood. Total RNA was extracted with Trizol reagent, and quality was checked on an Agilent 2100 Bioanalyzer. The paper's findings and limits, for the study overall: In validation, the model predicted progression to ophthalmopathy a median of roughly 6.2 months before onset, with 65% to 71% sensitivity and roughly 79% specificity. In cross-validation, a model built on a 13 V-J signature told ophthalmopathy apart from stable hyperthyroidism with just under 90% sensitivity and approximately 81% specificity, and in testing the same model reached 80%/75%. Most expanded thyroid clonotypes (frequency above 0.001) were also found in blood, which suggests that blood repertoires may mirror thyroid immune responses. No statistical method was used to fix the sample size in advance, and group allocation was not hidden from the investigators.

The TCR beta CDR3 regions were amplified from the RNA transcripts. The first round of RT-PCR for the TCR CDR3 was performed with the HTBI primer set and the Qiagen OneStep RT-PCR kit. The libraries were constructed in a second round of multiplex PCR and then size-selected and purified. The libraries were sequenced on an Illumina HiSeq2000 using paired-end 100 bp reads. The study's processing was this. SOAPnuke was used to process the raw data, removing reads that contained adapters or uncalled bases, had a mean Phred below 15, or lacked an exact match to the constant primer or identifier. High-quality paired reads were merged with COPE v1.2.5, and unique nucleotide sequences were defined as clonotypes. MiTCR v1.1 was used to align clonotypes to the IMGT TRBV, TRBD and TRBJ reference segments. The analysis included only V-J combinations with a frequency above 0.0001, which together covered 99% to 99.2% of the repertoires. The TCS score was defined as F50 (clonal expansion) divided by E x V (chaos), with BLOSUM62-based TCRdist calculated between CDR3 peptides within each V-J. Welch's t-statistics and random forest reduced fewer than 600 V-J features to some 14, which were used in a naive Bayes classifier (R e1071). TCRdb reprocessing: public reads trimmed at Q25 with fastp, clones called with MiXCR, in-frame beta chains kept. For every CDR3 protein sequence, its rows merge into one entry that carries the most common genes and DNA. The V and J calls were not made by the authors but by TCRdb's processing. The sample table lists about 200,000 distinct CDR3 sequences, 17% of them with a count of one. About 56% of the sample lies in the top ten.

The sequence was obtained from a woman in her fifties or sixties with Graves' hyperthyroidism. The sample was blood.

The CDR3 protein sequence reads: CSVVAGTGTQYF. The DNA sequence follows: TGCAGCGTAGTTGCAGGCACAGGTACGCAGTATTTT. The rearranged segments are TRBV29-1 and TRBJ2-3, with TRBD1 as a weak D call on 5 bases. In the germline V gene, CDR1 corresponds to SQVTM and CDR2 to ANQGSEA. The CDR3, from cysteine to phenylalanine, totals 12 residues. CDR3 DNA only is kept here, 36 bases in frame from base 1.